This TCR beta chain was recorded in a study of T cell responses to AZD1222 COVID-19 vaccine. V dropped 5 bases and J dropped 7 bases, with 6 bases sitting between them. CDR1 is MDHEN and CDR2 is SYDVKM in the germline V gene. This CDR3 is built from 12 residues. Sequencing was performed with immunoSEQ multiplex PCR; in TCRdb, only in-frame clones are kept and a portion is missing. In the table there are over 75,000 clones, over 85% of which are singletons. The TCR sequence derives from an adult in good health. Specimen: peripheral blood, collected on day 0 of AZD1222 vaccination. The chain links TRBV28 to TRBJ1-6; D gene ambiguous. Written as DNA, the CDR3 is TGTGCCAGCAGTCTGGGGAATTCACCCCTCCACTTT. Protein sequence: CASSLGNSPLHF.